This paragraph covers one T cell receptor beta chain sequence. As yet, its antigen is unknown. Clones were sequenced by immunoSEQ multiplex PCR, and TCRdb holds only the in-frame ones, with some missing. The sample has approximately 98,000 clones; approximately 90% are singletons. Brentuximab vedotin exposure varied among the patients, all of whom had relapsed after autologous stem cell transplantation. Progressive disease, partial response or complete response was each patient's best response. The sample comes from a study of PD-1 blockade in classical Hodgkin lymphoma. Study results and caveats: Although disease activity or prior therapy may be involved, causes of the repertoire differences remain undefined. By cycle point C4D1, TCR diversity had risen significantly in CD4+ cells (but not CD8+ cells).

The ends were cut back, 0 bases at V and 6 bases at J, with 9 bases in the middle. The CDR3 has 13 residues. CDR1 is SGHDT, CDR2 YYEEEE, per germline. The specimen comprised peripheral blood mononuclear cells (PBMCs), sampled before the second cycle of nivolumab. The sequence derives from a human donor with classical Hodgkin lymphoma. The chain couples TRBV5-6 to TRBJ1-2; no firm D call. CDR3 sequence (DNA): TGTGCCAGCAGCTTGGGACAAAGGGATGGCTACACCTTC. It specifies CASSLGQRDGYTF.